The present T cell receptor beta chain was sequenced within a study of shared clonotypes between healthy human individuals. Findings and limits, study-wide: Genetic and exposure-history diversity was limited by the few donors.

Splitting the CD4+ cells yielded a CD45RA+ naive subset and a CD45RA-negative memory subset. Regarding this clone: Its antigen is unknown. Different DNA sequences within this sample yield the same CDR3.

Germline CDR1 reads SEHNR; CDR2 reads FQNEAQ (reference sequence). V was clipped by 3 bases and J by 2 bases, with 1 base between them. CDR3 length: 11 amino acids. Deep-level running was used for the assay. Repertoires were generated with immunoSEQ multiplex PCR, while TCRdb's copy carries only in-frame clones and drops some. The sample records about 2 million clones, 85% to 95% being singletons. The receptor was derived from a man younger than 35 in good health. The chain joins TRBV7-9 to TRBJ2-5; D not certain. The sequenced material came from naive CD4+ T cells sorted from blood. Subset specified: CD45RA+ positively selected. The chain's CDR3 is CASSFQETQYF. For the CDR3, the DNA is TGTGCCAGCAGCTTTCAAGAGACCCAGTACTTC.